Shown below are 19 T cell receptor beta chains from a single sample sequenced in a study of T cells after yellow fever vaccination. MiXCR, applied by TCRdb to the 5' RACE reads, yields one record per CDR3 protein. Of some 600,000 distinct CDR3 sequences listed, roughly an eighth were seen once; the top ten hold under 15%. The sample consisted of PBMCs, taken on the day of the yellow fever booster vaccination. All receptors come from a man aged 30 to 45 who received the YFV17D yellow fever vaccine.

This chain connects TRBV12-3 or TRBV12-4 to TRBJ2-1; D unresolved. The CDR3 sequence is 16 residues long. Deletions cut 1 base from V and 6 bases from J, with 16 bases between. CDR3 sequence (DNA): TGTGCCAGCAGTTTAGGGTTGGGCCGCCGGCGCAATGAGCAGTTCTTC. Translated, it gives CASSLGLGRRRNEQFF.

The chain has TRBV12-3 or TRBV12-4 and TRBJ2-1, with D possibly matching TRBD1 (6 bases). The CDR3 runs to 11 residues. Between the trimmed V and J ends, which lost 4 bases and 9 bases, there was a span of 7 bases. DNA of the CDR3: TGTGCCAGCAGTTACAGGGCTGAGCAGTTCTTC. This gives the protein CASSYRAEQFF.

The chain has TRBV20-1 and TRBJ2-1; no clear D gene. V shed 1 base and J shed 2 bases, with 9 bases lying between them. Germline assignment: CDR1 DFQATT and CDR2 SNEGSKA (reference sequence). The CDR3 has 14 residues. As DNA, the CDR3 is TGCAGTGCTAGAGTACTGATGACCTACAATGAGCAGTTCTTC. As protein: CSARVLMTYNEQFF.

In this sample, this clonotype turned up a few times. The chain links TRBV6-1 to TRBJ2-2; a weak D match, TRBD2 (5 bases). The V gene lost 6 bases and the J gene lost 7 bases, with 12 bases spanning the gap. Germline CDR1 reads MNHNS; CDR2 reads SASEGT. This CDR3 comprises 13 residues. The CDR3 DNA reads TGTGCCAGCAGGCCTTTTCGGGGCGGGGAGCTGTTTTTT. It is translated as CASRPFRGGELFF.

The CDR3 protein is CASSLEVRAGTEAFF. CDR3 bases: TGTGCCAGCAGCTTGGAGGTCAGGGCGGGAACTGAAGCTTTCTTT. The chain carries TRBV5-5 and TRBJ1-1; D may be TRBD1 (5 bases). The CDR3 has 15 residues. V dropped 0 bases and J dropped 5 bases, with 14 bases sitting between them. The germline V gene has CDR1 SGHKS and CDR2 YYEKEE (reference sequence).

This clonotype came up a few times. The CDR3 DNA follows: TGCGCCAGCAGCGGCGGACAGGGGCTAGCAACTAATGAAAAACTGTTTTTT. It yields the protein CASSGGQGLATNEKLFF. The chain links TRBV5-1 to TRBJ1-4; 9 nucleotides agree with TRBD1. Trimming at V came to 4 bases and at J to 0 bases, leaving 7 bases not matched to a gene. From germline, CDR1 is SGHRS and CDR2 YFSETQ. CDR3 length: 17 residues.

The chain is built from TRBV20-1 and TRBJ1-1, with 7 bases that match TRBD1. Per the germline V gene, CDR1 is DFQATT and CDR2 is SNEGSKA (reference sequence). The CDR3 sequence is 12 residues long. CDR3: CSPGQPNTEAFF. For the CDR3, the DNA is TGCAGCCCGGGACAGCCAAACACTGAAGCTTTCTTT.

The V gene is TRBV7-2, the J gene TRBJ1-1, with D possibly matching TRBD1 (6 bases). The CDR3 length is 17 residues. Germline-derived CDR1 and CDR2 are SGHTA and FQGNSA. With 1 base removed from V and 4 bases from J, the gap between germline ends came to 19 bases. As DNA, the CDR3 is TGTGCCAGCAGCTTAGGTGTTTTCGGGGGGCTCGGCACTGAAGCTTTCTTT. Translation gives CASSLGVFGGLGTEAFF.

In its sample, this clonotype was seen many times. This rearrangement joins TRBV5-6 to TRBJ2-2, with 11 positions matching TRBD2. The germline V gene encodes CDR1 SGHDT and CDR2 YYEEEE. CDR3 length: 14 amino acids. V gave up 5 bases and J gave up 3 bases; unmatched junction bases: 0. DNA of the CDR3: TGTGCCAGCAGGGGACTAGCGGACACCGGGGAGCTGTTTTTT. It translates to CASRGLADTGELFF.

This clonotype came up a few times. The chain joins TRBV5-1 to TRBJ2-1, with TRBD2 identical over 16 bases. In germline, CDR1 is SGHRS, CDR2 YFSETQ. After removal of 0 bases from V and 0 bases from J, the junction contained 3 bases not matched to a gene. The CDR3 sequence is 19 residues long. CDR3: CASSLGGTSGRASYNEQFF. The CDR3 DNA follows: TGCGCCAGCAGCTTGGGTGGGACTAGCGGGAGGGCCTCCTACAATGAGCAGTTCTTC.

The table lists this clonotype with a few counts. This chain uses TRBV6-5 with TRBJ2-5; D unresolved. This CDR3 region has 16 residues. Trimming took 8 bases from V and 5 from J, leaving 24 bases between them. Per germline, CDR1 MNHEY and CDR2 SVGAGI. The CDR3 reads CASLLAPGEIAETQYF. The DNA of the CDR3 is TGTGCCAGCTTACTCGCCCCAGGAGAAATAGCTGAGACCCAGTACTTC.

The chain has TRBV19 and TRBJ2-7; tentatively, D is TRBD1 or TRBD2 (7 bases each). V was trimmed by 4 bases and J by 2 bases, leaving 21 bases between them. Germline V lookup: CDR1 LNHDA, CDR2 SQIVND (reference sequence). This CDR3 comprises 17 residues. The CDR3 here is CASSTRGRDRHTYEQYF. The CDR3 bases are TGTGCCAGTAGTACTAGGGGGAGGGACAGACACACCTACGAGCAGTACTTC. Full variable domain (missing parts from reference TRBV19 and TRBJ2-7): DGGITQSPKYLFRKEGQNVTLSCEQNLNHDAMYWYRQDPGQGLRLIYYSQIVNDFQKGDIAEGYSVSREKKESFPLTVTSAQKNPTAFYLCASSTRGRDRHTYEQYFGPGTRLTVT.

The chain links TRBV6-2 or TRBV6-3 to TRBJ2-1, with 11 bases lining up with TRBD2. The length of the CDR3 is 16 residues. Germline V CDR1 and CDR2: MNHEY, SVGEGT. V shed 7 bases, J shed 0 bases, and the junction held 5 bases outside the gene matches. The CDR3, as DNA: TGTGCCAGCACGGCTAGCGGGGGGAGCTCCTACAATGAGCAGTTCTTC. This gives the protein CASTASGGSSYNEQFF.

At least ten counts were recorded for this clonotype. The chain recombines TRBV12-3 or TRBV12-4 with TRBJ2-5; 8 bases are a match to TRBD1. Trimming removed 3 bases from V and 0 bases from J; junction bases left unmatched: 0. The CDR3 has 14 residues. The CDR3 sequence: CASSLGQDQETQYF. CDR3 DNA: TGTGCCAGCAGTTTGGGACAGGACCAAGAGACCCAGTACTTC.

This clonotype showed up just a few times. The chain's CDR3 is CATSSVFGVGETQYF. In nucleotides, the CDR3 is TGTGCCACCAGCAGCGTGTTCGGGGTTGGAGAGACCCAGTACTTC. J is TRBJ2-5 and V is TRBV15, with D perhaps matching TRBD2 (5 bases). The CDR3 totals 15 residues. Germline V gene sequence: CDR1 LNHNV, CDR2 YYDKDF (reference sequence). Trimming removed 3 bases at V and 4 bases at J, with 15 bases between.

The sample holds a few counts of this clonotype. The chain links TRBV10-2 to TRBJ2-5, with D perhaps TRBD2 (7 bases). The CDR3 covers 13 residues. Germline V gene data show CDR1 as WSHSY and CDR2 as SAAADI. The V gene lost 9 bases and the J gene lost 5 bases, with 16 bases spanning the gap. DNA of the CDR3: TGCGCCAGTTGGGACACGCGGGAGGAGACCCAGTACTTC. Residues: CASWDTREETQYF.

This clonotype was found a few times. CDR3 nucleotides: TGTGCCAGTAAAGTTAGGGACCGCGGGGATGAGCAGTTCTTC. Residues: CASKVRDRGDEQFF. The chain uses TRBV19 and TRBJ2-1; maybe TRBD2 (6 bases). Trimming shortened V by 7 bases and J by 8 bases, and 18 bases separated the two germline ends. Germline V gene lookup returns CDR1 LNHDA and CDR2 SQIVND (reference sequence). This CDR3 is built from 14 residues.

This clonotype was detected a few times. CDR3 in amino acids: CATSRVAGWDSPLHF. The DNA for the CDR3 is TGTGCCACCAGCAGAGTGGCGGGCTGGGATTCACCCCTCCACTTT. This rearrangement joins TRBV15 to TRBJ1-6; D not certain. The V and J ends lost 1 base and 8 bases respectively, with 12 bases between them. Germline-derived CDR1 and CDR2 are LNHNV and YYDKDF (reference sequence). The CDR3 is 15 residues long.

The chain links TRBV6-5 to TRBJ2-2; D not resolved. The CDR3 is 13 residues long. CDR1 is MNHEY and CDR2 is SVGAGI in the germline V gene. With 3 bases removed from V and 6 bases from J, the gap between germline ends came to 8 bases. CDR3: CASSYDVAGELFF. The CDR3 nucleotides are TGTGCCAGCAGTTATGACGTGGCCGGGGAGCTGTTTTTT.